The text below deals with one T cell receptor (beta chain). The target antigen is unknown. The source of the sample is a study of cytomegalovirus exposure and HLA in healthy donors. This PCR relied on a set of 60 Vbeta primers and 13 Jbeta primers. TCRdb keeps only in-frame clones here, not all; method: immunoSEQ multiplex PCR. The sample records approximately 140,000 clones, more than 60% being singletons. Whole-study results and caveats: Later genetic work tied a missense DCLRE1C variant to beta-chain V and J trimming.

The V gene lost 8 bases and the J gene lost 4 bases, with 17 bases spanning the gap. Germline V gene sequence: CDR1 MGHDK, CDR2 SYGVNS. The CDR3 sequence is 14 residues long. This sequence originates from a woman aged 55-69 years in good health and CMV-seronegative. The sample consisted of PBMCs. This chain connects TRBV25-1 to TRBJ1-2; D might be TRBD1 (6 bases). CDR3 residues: CASRQGPNCYGYTF. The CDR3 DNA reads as TGTGCCAGCCGGCAGGGGCCCAACTGCTATGGCTACACCTTC.